Described below is a single T cell receptor beta chain sequence and its context. Recovery meant two consecutive negative NP/OP PCR tests, professional clearance, or resolved symptoms. The CDR3 totals 16 residues. The germline V gene encodes CDR1 LNHNV and CDR2 YYDKDF (reference sequence). V shed 4 bases, J shed 2 bases, and the junction held 7 bases outside the gene matches. Some clones are missing from TCRdb's copy, which holds only in-frame ones; the method was immunoSEQ multiplex PCR. Altogether 490,000 or so clones are present, 88% being singletons, with the ten largest covering approximately 2%. This record comes from a study of blood T cell repertoires in COVID-19.

The clonotype originates from a woman aged 40-49 years who had recovered from COVID-19. The gene calls are TRBV15 and TRBJ2-7; 11 bases align to TRBD1. The specimen sequenced was PBMCs or T cells enriched from blood (not recorded which). CDR3 sequence (DNA): TGTGCCACCAGCACCTTAGGGACAGGGGGACCCTACGAGCAGTACTTC. It encodes CATSTLGTGGPYEQYF.